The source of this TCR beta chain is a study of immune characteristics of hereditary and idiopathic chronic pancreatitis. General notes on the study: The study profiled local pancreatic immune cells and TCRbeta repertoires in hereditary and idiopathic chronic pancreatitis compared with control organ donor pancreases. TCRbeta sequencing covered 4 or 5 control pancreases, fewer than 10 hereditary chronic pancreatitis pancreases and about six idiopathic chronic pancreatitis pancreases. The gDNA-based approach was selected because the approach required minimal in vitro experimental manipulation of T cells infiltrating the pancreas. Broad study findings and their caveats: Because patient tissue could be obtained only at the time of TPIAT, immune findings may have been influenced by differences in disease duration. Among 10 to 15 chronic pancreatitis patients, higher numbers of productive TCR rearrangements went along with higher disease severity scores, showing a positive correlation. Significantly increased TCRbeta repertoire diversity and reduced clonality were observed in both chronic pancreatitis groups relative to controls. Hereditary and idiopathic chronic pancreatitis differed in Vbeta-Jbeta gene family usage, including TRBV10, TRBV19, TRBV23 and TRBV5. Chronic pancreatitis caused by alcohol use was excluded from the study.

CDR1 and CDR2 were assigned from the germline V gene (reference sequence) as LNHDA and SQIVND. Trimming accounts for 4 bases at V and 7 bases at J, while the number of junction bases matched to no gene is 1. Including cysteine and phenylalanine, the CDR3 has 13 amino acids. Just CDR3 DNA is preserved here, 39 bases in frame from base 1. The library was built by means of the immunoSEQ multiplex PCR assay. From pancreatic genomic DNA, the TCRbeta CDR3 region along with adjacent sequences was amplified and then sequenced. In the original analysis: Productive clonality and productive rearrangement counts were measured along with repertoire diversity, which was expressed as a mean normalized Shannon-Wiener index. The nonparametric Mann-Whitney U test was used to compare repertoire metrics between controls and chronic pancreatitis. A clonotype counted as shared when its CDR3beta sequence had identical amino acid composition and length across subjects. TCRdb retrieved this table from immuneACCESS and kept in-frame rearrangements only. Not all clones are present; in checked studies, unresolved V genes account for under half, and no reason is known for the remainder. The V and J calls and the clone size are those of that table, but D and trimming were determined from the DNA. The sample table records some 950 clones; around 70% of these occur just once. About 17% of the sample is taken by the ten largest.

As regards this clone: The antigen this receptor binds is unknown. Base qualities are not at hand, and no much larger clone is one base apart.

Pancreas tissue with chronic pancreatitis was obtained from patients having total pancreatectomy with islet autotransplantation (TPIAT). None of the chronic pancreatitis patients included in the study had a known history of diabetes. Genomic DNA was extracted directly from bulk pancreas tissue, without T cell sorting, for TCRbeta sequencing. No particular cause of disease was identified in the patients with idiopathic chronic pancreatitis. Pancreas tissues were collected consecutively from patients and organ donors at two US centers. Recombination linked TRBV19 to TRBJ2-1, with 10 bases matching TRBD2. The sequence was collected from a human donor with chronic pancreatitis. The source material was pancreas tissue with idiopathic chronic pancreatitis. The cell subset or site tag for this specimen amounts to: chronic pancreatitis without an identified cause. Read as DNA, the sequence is TGTGCCAGTAGTACGACTAGCGGGAATGAGCAGTTCTTC. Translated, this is CASSTTSGNEQFF.